This T cell receptor beta chain was obtained from a study of patients and donors after allogeneic stem cell transplantation. TCRdb itself ran the RT-PCR reads through MiXCR, one entry per CDR3 protein. The sample lists 800,000 to 1,000,000 distinct CDR3 sequences, about a sixth occurring once. V gave up 3 bases and J gave up 0 bases, with 6 bases separating them. Germline CDR1 SEHNR, CDR2 FQNEAQ (reference sequence). The CDR3 length is 14 residues. This clonotype was found many times. The chain joins TRBV7-9 to TRBJ1-5; D may be TRBD1 (5 bases). This receptor was taken from a human donor who was either an allogeneic HSCT recipient or a stem cell or donor lymphocyte infusion donor (not recorded which). It is not recorded whose cells these are; they may come from a transplant donor. The sequencing input was blood, either unsorted or a sorted T cell fraction (not recorded which). The CDR3: CASSLTDSNQPQHF. CDR3 coding DNA: TGTGCCAGCAGCTTGACAGATAGCAATCAGCCCCAGCATTTT.